The rows below give T cell receptor beta chains drawn from one sample of a study of T cells in tumors after PD-1 blockade. Method: immunoSEQ multiplex PCR; TCRdb's copy keeps in-frame clones and lacks some. The table has 15,000 or so clones, about four fifths seen once. Here the sequenced sample was PBMCs, taken after anti-PD-1 treatment. The receptors come from a human donor with basal cell carcinoma. CDR3s include the opening cysteine and the closing phenylalanine or tryptophan. Fields, in order: J gene, D gene, clone size, V gene, CDR3 DNA, CDR3 protein. The D gene is left open where the match is weak. Rows give clone size only sometimes, using once, few, many, or a class for an expanded clone.

J gene: TRBJ1-3; D gene: NA; clone size: NA; V gene: TRBV18; CDR3 DNA: TGTGCCAGCTCACCAGGGGCAGGGGCTGGAAACACCATATATTTT; CDR3 protein: CASSPGAGAGNTIYF
J gene: TRBJ1-4; D gene: NA; clone size: NA; V gene: TRBV29-1; CDR3 DNA: TGCAGCGCCCATACGACAAGTAATGAAAAACTGTTTTTT; CDR3 protein: CSAHTTSNEKLFF
J gene: TRBJ1-4; D gene: TRBD1; clone size: NA; V gene: TRBV6-2/TRBV6-3; CDR3 DNA: TGTGCCAGCAGTCCCCGACAGGGCGGACCAACTAATGAAAAACTGTTTTTT; CDR3 protein: CASSPRQGGPTNEKLFF
J gene: TRBJ2-1; D gene: NA; clone size: NA; V gene: TRBV6-2/TRBV6-3; CDR3 DNA: TGTGCCAGCAGTGGGGACACCTACAATGAGCAGTTCTTC; CDR3 protein: CASSGDTYNEQFF
J gene: TRBJ1-6; D gene: TRBD1; clone size: NA; V gene: TRBV18; CDR3 DNA: TGTGCCAGCTCATCGGGACAGGGGGTCCCCGTCCGCTCACCCCTCCACTTT; CDR3 protein: CASSSGQGVPVRSPLHF
J gene: TRBJ2-7; D gene: TRBD2; clone size: NA; V gene: TRBV6-5; CDR3 DNA: TGTGCCAGCAAACTCCGGGGGGGGGATGGCGACGAGCAGTACTTC; CDR3 protein: CASKLRGGDGDEQYF
J gene: TRBJ2-2; D gene: TRBD1; clone size: NA; V gene: TRBV29-1; CDR3 DNA: TGCAGCGTTGAAGTCCCACAGGGGGCAGACGGGGAGCTGTTTTTT; CDR3 protein: CSVEVPQGADGELFF
J gene: TRBJ1-6; D gene: NA; clone size: NA; V gene: TRBV3-1/TRBV3-2; CDR3 DNA: TGTGCCAGCAGCCAAGAACAGGGTGGGCAGGGTCATTCACCCCTCCACTTT; CDR3 protein: CASSQEQGGQGHSPLHF
J gene: TRBJ1-3; D gene: NA; clone size: NA; V gene: TRBV6-1; CDR3 DNA: TGTGCCAGCAGTGAGGGTGGAAACACCATATATTTT; CDR3 protein: CASSEGGNTIYF
J gene: TRBJ2-1; D gene: TRBD2; clone size: few; V gene: TRBV6-6; CDR3 DNA: TGTGCCAGCAGTGCCGCCCTAGGGAGGGGGCAGTTCTTC; CDR3 protein: CASSAALGRGQFF
J gene: TRBJ2-1; D gene: TRBD1; clone size: NA; V gene: TRBV11-1; CDR3 DNA: TGTGCCAGCAGCGGCGGGACAGGGTTGGCGGGTTTCTTC; CDR3 protein: CASSGGTGLAGFF
J gene: TRBJ1-1; D gene: NA; clone size: NA; V gene: TRBV6-5; CDR3 DNA: TGTGCCAGCAACCGTGGGGGCACTGAAGCTTTCTTT; CDR3 protein: CASNRGGTEAFF
J gene: TRBJ2-6; D gene: TRBD1; clone size: medium-sized; V gene: TRBV6-6; CDR3 DNA: TGTGCCAGCAGTTTATCAGGGGGCTCTGGGGCCAACGTCCTGACTTTC; CDR3 protein: CASSLSGGSGANVLTF
J gene: TRBJ2-7; D gene: NA; clone size: NA; V gene: TRBV6-5; CDR3 DNA: TGTGCCAGCAGTTACGGTGGGAGTGGCTCCTACGAGCAGTACTTC; CDR3 protein: CASSYGGSGSYEQYF
J gene: TRBJ2-3; D gene: TRBD2; clone size: NA; V gene: TRBV6-1; CDR3 DNA: TGTGCCAGCAGTGTAAAGGGACTAGCATCCCACACCGTCACAGATACGCAGTATTTT; CDR3 protein: CASSVKGLASHTVTDTQYF
J gene: TRBJ2-2; D gene: TRBD2; clone size: NA; V gene: TRBV10-1; CDR3 DNA: TGCGCCAGAAAAGGGGGTCTAGCGGGCACCGGGGAGCTGTTCTTT; CDR3 protein: CARKGGLAGTGELFF
J gene: TRBJ2-1; D gene: TRBD2; clone size: NA; V gene: TRBV2; CDR3 DNA: TGTGCCCGCCGTGACGGGTGGGCGCGGGAGGGGAGCTCCTACAATGAGCAGTTCTTC; CDR3 protein: CARRDGWAREGSSYNEQFF
J gene: TRBJ2-5; D gene: NA; clone size: NA; V gene: TRBV29-1; CDR3 DNA: TGCAGCGTGCGAGAGAGTGGGGGTGGAGGGGAGACCCAGTACTTC; CDR3 protein: CSVRESGGGGETQYF
J gene: TRBJ2-5; D gene: NA; clone size: NA; V gene: TRBV4-2; CDR3 DNA: TGTGCCAGCAGCCAAGGTACGGAGGGAGGAGTGGAAGAGACCCAGTACTTC; CDR3 protein: CASSQGTEGGVEETQYF
J gene: TRBJ2-1; D gene: TRBD2; clone size: NA; V gene: TRBV5-1; CDR3 DNA: TGCGCCAGCAGCTTAATACTAGCGAGCTCCTACAATGAGCAGTTCTTC; CDR3 protein: CASSLILASSYNEQFF
J gene: TRBJ1-5; D gene: NA; clone size: NA; V gene: TRBV2; CDR3 DNA: TGTGCCAGCAGTGTACATTTGAGGGATGGTCAGCCCCAGCATTTT; CDR3 protein: CASSVHLRDGQPQHF
J gene: TRBJ1-6; D gene: NA; clone size: few; V gene: TRBV21-1; CDR3 DNA: TGTGCCAGCAGCACCGACCGTCTTCTGAGCTCCTATAATTCACCCCTCCACTTT; CDR3 protein: CASSTDRLLSSYNSPLHF
J gene: TRBJ2-5; D gene: NA; clone size: NA; V gene: TRBV7-2; CDR3 DNA: TGTGCCAGCAGCTTTGGGGGGGCGTTCGAGACCCAGTACTTC; CDR3 protein: CASSFGGAFETQYF
J gene: TRBJ2-3; D gene: TRBD1; clone size: few; V gene: TRBV4-1; CDR3 DNA: TGCGCCAGCACAGGGACAGGGGCGTCAAGGGATACGCAGTATTTT; CDR3 protein: CASTGTGASRDTQYF
J gene: TRBJ1-3; D gene: NA; clone size: NA; V gene: TRBV7-2; CDR3 DNA: TGTGCCAGCAGCCCGAGGGGTGGTCGGGGTCGGCCTGGAAACACCATATATTTT; CDR3 protein: CASSPRGGRGRPGNTIYF
J gene: TRBJ1-1; D gene: TRBD1; clone size: NA; V gene: TRBV6-5; CDR3 DNA: TGTGCCAGCAGGACCTCGGGACAGGGTCTTGAAGCTTTCTTT; CDR3 protein: CASRTSGQGLEAFF
J gene: TRBJ2-6; D gene: NA; clone size: NA; V gene: TRBV27; CDR3 DNA: TGTGCCAGCAGTCCCGGTGTCCGGACTGGGGCCAACGTCCTGACTTTC; CDR3 protein: CASSPGVRTGANVLTF
J gene: TRBJ2-7; D gene: NA; clone size: NA; V gene: TRBV5-1; CDR3 DNA: TGCGCCAGCAGCCGGGACGGATTCTCCTACGAGCAGTACTTC; CDR3 protein: CASSRDGFSYEQYF
J gene: TRBJ2-1; D gene: TRBD2; clone size: NA; V gene: TRBV18; CDR3 DNA: TGTGCCAGCTCGCAAGAGCAGGGACTAGCGGGACACAATGAGCAGTTCTTC; CDR3 protein: CASSQEQGLAGHNEQFF
J gene: TRBJ2-5; D gene: NA; clone size: NA; V gene: TRBV19; CDR3 DNA: TGTGCCAGTAGTATTATAGCGGCGGACTTCGAGACCCAGTACTTC; CDR3 protein: CASSIIAADFETQYF
J gene: TRBJ2-3; D gene: NA; clone size: NA; V gene: TRBV5-1; CDR3 DNA: TGCGCCAGCAGCTCAGCCGGGACGCAACCTGGCACAGATACGCAGTATTTT; CDR3 protein: CASSSAGTQPGTDTQYF
J gene: TRBJ1-5; D gene: NA; clone size: NA; V gene: TRBV28; CDR3 DNA: TGTGCCAGCAGTGGTGAGCCCCAGCATTTT; CDR3 protein: CASSGEPQHF
J gene: TRBJ1-1; D gene: TRBD1; clone size: NA; V gene: TRBV6-5; CDR3 DNA: TGTGCCAGCACCTGGGACAGGGCTAACACTGAAGCTTTCTTT; CDR3 protein: CASTWDRANTEAFF
J gene: TRBJ2-7; D gene: TRBD2; clone size: NA; V gene: TRBV4-2; CDR3 DNA: TGTGCCAGCAGCCAAGAGGCTAGCGGGACGGGCGAGCAGTACTTC; CDR3 protein: CASSQEASGTGEQYF
J gene: TRBJ1-1; D gene: NA; clone size: NA; V gene: TRBV6-5; CDR3 DNA: TGTGCCAGCAGTTCCCCCCGGCGGAACACTGAAGCTTTCTTT; CDR3 protein: CASSSPRRNTEAFF
J gene: TRBJ2-5; D gene: NA; clone size: NA; V gene: TRBV7-3; CDR3 DNA: TGTGCCAGCAGCCGTGGACAGCAAGAGACCCAGTACTTC; CDR3 protein: CASSRGQQETQYF
J gene: TRBJ2-1; D gene: TRBD2; clone size: few; V gene: TRBV2; CDR3 DNA: TGTGCCAGCTGTTATGGGTGGGCGGGGGTGGGGAGCTCCTACAATGAGCAGTTCTTC; CDR3 protein: CASCYGWAGVGSSYNEQFF
J gene: TRBJ2-7; D gene: NA; clone size: NA; V gene: TRBV30; CDR3 DNA: TGTGCCTGGAGTGTAACAAATCCGAGGGGCGAGCAGTACTTC; CDR3 protein: CAWSVTNPRGEQYF
J gene: TRBJ1-1; D gene: NA; clone size: NA; V gene: TRBV7-9; CDR3 DNA: TGTGCCAGCAGCCCAGGACAGCTAAACACTGAAGCTTTCTTT; CDR3 protein: CASSPGQLNTEAFF
J gene: TRBJ2-7; D gene: TRBD1; clone size: NA; V gene: TRBV19; CDR3 DNA: TGTGCCAGTAGTCAACAGGGGGGCTCCTACGAGCAGTACTTC; CDR3 protein: CASSQQGGSYEQYF
J gene: TRBJ1-1; D gene: NA; clone size: NA; V gene: TRBV20-1; CDR3 DNA: TGCAGTCACAGGGAAGACACTGAAGCTTTCTTT; CDR3 protein: CSHREDTEAFF
J gene: TRBJ2-7; D gene: TRBD2; clone size: few; V gene: TRBV7-9; CDR3 DNA: TGTGCCAGCAGCTTAGATTTAGCGGGGGGAGCTTACGAGCAGTACTTC; CDR3 protein: CASSLDLAGGAYEQYF
J gene: TRBJ1-1; D gene: TRBD1; clone size: NA; V gene: TRBV6-2/TRBV6-3; CDR3 DNA: TGTGCCAGCAGCGAGACAGGGAGAGTGAACACTGAAGCTTTCTTT; CDR3 protein: CASSETGRVNTEAFF
J gene: TRBJ2-2; D gene: NA; clone size: NA; V gene: TRBV12-5; CDR3 DNA: TGTGCTAGTGGTCCCAGACTAGTTGAGGAAACCGGGGAGCTGTTTTTT; CDR3 protein: CASGPRLVEETGELFF
J gene: TRBJ2-2; D gene: NA; clone size: NA; V gene: TRBV25-1; CDR3 DNA: TGTGCCAGCAGTGCAGTAGGACAGTGGAACACCGGGGAGCTGTTTTTT; CDR3 protein: CASSAVGQWNTGELFF
J gene: TRBJ2-1; D gene: TRBD2; clone size: few; V gene: TRBV6-5; CDR3 DNA: TGTGCCAGCAGGACTAGCGGAATCTACAATGAGCAGTTCTTC; CDR3 protein: CASRTSGIYNEQFF
J gene: TRBJ1-5; D gene: NA; clone size: NA; V gene: TRBV7-2; CDR3 DNA: TGTGCCAGCAGCGTCCACGGCGGTTATAGCAATCAGCCCCAGCATTTT; CDR3 protein: CASSVHGGYSNQPQHF
J gene: TRBJ2-1; D gene: TRBD2; clone size: once; V gene: TRBV5-4; CDR3 DNA: TGTGCCAGCAGGGGAGGGGGTAGCGGGAGCTACAATGAGCAGTTCTTC; CDR3 protein: CASRGGGSGSYNEQFF
J gene: TRBJ1-6; D gene: TRBD1; clone size: NA; V gene: TRBV5-5; CDR3 DNA: TGTGCCAGCAACCCAGACAGGGGTAATTCACCCCTCCACTTT; CDR3 protein: CASNPDRGNSPLHF
J gene: TRBJ1-2; D gene: NA; clone size: NA; V gene: TRBV5-6; CDR3 DNA: TGTGCCAGCAGCTTGGCGCAGTCTAACTATGGCTACACCTTC; CDR3 protein: CASSLAQSNYGYTF
J gene: TRBJ1-2; D gene: NA; clone size: NA; V gene: TRBV6-1; CDR3 DNA: TGTGCCAGCAGTGAAACAAAGACAGTGAACTATGGCTACACCTTC; CDR3 protein: CASSETKTVNYGYTF
J gene: TRBJ2-7; D gene: TRBD1; clone size: NA; V gene: TRBV27; CDR3 DNA: TGTGCCAGCAGGCACAGGGGGGCCTACGAGCAGTACTTC; CDR3 protein: CASRHRGAYEQYF
J gene: TRBJ2-7; D gene: NA; clone size: few; V gene: TRBV11-1; CDR3 DNA: TGTGCCAGCAGCTCCGGTTCCTACGAGCAGTACTTC; CDR3 protein: CASSSGSYEQYF
J gene: TRBJ2-7; D gene: TRBD1; clone size: NA; V gene: TRBV18; CDR3 DNA: TGTGCCAGCTCACCCGGACAGGACTACGAGCAGTACTTC; CDR3 protein: CASSPGQDYEQYF
J gene: TRBJ2-5; D gene: TRBD1; clone size: NA; V gene: TRBV28; CDR3 DNA: TGTGCCAGCAGTCACCCCGGACAGGTCCAAGAGACCCAGTACTTC; CDR3 protein: CASSHPGQVQETQYF
J gene: TRBJ1-2; D gene: TRBD1; clone size: once; V gene: TRBV7-2; CDR3 DNA: TGTGCCAGCAGCAAAGCCGGGACAGGCTATGGCTACACCTTC; CDR3 protein: CASSKAGTGYGYTF